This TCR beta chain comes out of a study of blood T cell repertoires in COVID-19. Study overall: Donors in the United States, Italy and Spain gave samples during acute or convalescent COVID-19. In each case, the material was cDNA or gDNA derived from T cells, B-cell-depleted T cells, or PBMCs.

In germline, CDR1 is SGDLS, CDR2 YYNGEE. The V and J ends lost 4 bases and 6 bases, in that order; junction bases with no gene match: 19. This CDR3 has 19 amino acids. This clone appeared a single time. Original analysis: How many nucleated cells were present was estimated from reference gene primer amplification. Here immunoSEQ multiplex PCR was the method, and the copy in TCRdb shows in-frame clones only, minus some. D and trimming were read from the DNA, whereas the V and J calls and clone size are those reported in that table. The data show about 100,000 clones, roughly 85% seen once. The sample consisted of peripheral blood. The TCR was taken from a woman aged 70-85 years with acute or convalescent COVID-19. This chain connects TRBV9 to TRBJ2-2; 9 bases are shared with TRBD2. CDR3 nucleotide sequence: TGTGCCAGCAGCTTCATGACTAGTCTTGCGGGGGGGCCATCCGGGGAGCTGTTTTTT. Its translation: CASSFMTSLAGGPSGELFF.